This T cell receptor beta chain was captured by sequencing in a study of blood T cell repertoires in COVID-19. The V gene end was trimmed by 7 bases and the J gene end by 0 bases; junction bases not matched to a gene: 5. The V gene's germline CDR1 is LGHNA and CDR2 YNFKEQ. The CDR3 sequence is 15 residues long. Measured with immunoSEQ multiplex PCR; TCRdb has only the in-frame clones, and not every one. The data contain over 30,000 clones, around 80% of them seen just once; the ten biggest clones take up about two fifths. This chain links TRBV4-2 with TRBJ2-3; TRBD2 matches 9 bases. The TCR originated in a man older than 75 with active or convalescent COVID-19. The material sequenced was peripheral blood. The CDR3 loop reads CASTSGVTSTDTQYF. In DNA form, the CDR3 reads TGTGCCAGCACTAGCGGGGTAACTAGCACAGATACGCAGTATTTT.